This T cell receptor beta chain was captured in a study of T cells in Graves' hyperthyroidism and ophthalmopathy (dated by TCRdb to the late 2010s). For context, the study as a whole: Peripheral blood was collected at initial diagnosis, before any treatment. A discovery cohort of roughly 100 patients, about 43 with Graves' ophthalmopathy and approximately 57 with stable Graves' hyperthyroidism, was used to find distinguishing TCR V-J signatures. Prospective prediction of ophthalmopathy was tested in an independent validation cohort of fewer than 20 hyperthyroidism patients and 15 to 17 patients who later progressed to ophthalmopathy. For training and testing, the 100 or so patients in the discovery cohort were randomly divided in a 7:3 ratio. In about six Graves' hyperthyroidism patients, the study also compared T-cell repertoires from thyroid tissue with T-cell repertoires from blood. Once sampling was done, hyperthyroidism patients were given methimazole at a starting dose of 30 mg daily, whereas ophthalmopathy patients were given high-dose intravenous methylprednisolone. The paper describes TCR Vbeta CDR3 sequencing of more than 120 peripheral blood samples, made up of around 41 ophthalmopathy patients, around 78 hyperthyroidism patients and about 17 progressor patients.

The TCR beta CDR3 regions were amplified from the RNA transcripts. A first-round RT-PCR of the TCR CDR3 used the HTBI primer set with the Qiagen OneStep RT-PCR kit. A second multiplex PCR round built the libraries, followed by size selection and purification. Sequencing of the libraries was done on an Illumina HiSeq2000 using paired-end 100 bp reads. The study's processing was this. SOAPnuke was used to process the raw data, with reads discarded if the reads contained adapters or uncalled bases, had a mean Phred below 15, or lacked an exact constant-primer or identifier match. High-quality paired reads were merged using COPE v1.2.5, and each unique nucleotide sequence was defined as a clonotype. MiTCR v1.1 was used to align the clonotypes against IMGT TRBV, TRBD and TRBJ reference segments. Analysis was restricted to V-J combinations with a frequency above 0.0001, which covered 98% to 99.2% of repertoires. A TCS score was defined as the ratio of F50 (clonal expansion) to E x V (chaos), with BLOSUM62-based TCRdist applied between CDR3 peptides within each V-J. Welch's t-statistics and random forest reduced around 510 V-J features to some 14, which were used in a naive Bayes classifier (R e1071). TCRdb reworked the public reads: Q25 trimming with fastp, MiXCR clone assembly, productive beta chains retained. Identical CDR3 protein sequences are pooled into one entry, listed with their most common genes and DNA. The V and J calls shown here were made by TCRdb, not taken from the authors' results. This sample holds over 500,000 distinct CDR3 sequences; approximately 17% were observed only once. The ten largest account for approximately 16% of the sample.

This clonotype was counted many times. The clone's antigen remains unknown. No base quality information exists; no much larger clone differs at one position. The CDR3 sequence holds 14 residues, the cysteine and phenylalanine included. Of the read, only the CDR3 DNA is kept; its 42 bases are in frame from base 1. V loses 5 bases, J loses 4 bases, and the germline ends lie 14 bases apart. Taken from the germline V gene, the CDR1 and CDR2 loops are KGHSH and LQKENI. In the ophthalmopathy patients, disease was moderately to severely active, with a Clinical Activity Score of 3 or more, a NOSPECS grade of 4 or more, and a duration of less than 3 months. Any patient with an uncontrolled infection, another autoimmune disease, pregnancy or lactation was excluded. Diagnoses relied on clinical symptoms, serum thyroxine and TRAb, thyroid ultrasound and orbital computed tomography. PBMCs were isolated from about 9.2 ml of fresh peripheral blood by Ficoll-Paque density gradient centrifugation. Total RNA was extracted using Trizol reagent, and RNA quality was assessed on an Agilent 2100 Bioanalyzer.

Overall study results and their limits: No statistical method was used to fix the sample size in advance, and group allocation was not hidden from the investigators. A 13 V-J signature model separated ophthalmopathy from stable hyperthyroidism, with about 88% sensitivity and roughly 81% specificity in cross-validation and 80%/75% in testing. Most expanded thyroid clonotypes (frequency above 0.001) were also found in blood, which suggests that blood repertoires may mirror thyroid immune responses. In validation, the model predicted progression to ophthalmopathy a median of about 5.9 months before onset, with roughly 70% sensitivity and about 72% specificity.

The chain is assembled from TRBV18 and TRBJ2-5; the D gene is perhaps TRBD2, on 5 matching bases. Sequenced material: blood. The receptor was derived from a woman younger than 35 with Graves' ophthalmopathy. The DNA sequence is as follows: TGTGCCAGCTCATCGTTAGGGAGACCAGAGACCCAGTACTTC. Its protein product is CASSSLGRPETQYF.